The 17 T cell receptor beta chains reported below all come from one sample, sequenced in a study of blood T cell repertoires in COVID-19. Measured with immunoSEQ multiplex PCR; TCRdb has only the in-frame clones, and not every one. The sample contains just over 250,000 clones, roughly 80% of which appear only once. Material: PBMCs or T cells enriched from blood (not recorded which). The origin of the receptors is a man aged 25 to 40 with acute COVID-19.

This clone was observed once. The chain is built from TRBV13 and TRBJ2-1; 10 nucleotides agree with TRBD2. This CDR3 is built from 17 residues. Germline V gene sequence: CDR1 PRHDT, CDR2 FYEKMQ (reference sequence). The V and J ends lost 2 bases and 4 bases, in that order; junction bases with no gene match: 8. The CDR3 DNA sequence: TGTGCCAGCAGCTTATCCCCTAGCGGGGGACAATACAATGAGCAGTTCTTC. Translated: CASSLSPSGGQYNEQFF.

The chain uses TRBV6-5 and TRBJ1-6; no definite D call. The CDR3 consists of 15 residues. The V end was cut by 0 bases, the J end by 5 bases, with 8 bases between. Germline V gene data show CDR1 as MNHEY and CDR2 as SVGAGI. The CDR3 DNA is TGTGCCAGCAGTTACTCGACACACCATAATTCACCCCTCCACTTT. This translates into CASSYSTHHNSPLHF.

CDR3 in amino acids: CASSISGLGEKLFF. The CDR3 DNA follows: TGTGCCAGTAGTATATCAGGGCTTGGGGAAAAACTGTTTTTT. V is TRBV19 and J is TRBJ1-4; a possible D gene is TRBD1 (5 bases). The CDR3 is 14 residues long. V lost 2 bases, J lost 8 bases, and 12 bases lay in between. Germline CDR1 reads LNHDA; CDR2 reads SQIVND (reference sequence).

CDR3 protein: CASSLRGMGEKLFF. The CDR3 nucleotides are TGTGCCAGCAGCTTGAGGGGGATGGGTGAAAAACTGTTTTTT. J is TRBJ1-4 and V is TRBV5-4, with D maybe TRBD1 (6 bases). V was cut by 1 base and J by 7 bases, with 11 bases left in between. The CDR3 totals 14 residues. Germline CDR1 and CDR2: SGHNT and YYREEE (reference sequence). The full variable domain, its missing parts supplied by reference TRBV5-4 and TRBJ1-4, is ETGVTQSPTHLIKTRGQQVTLRCSSQSGHNTVSWYQQALGQGPQFIFQYYREEENGRGNFPPRFSGLQFPNYSSELNVNALELDDSALYLCASSLRGMGEKLFFGSGTQLSVL.

The chain is built from TRBV12-3 or TRBV12-4 and TRBJ1-2, with D possibly being TRBD1 (5 bases). V was shortened by 5 bases and J by 7 bases, with 11 bases between the two germline ends. The CDR3 runs to 12 residues. CDR3 nucleotide sequence: TGTGCCAGCAGTGCCAGGGTGGGTGGCTACACCTTC. The encoded protein is CASSARVGGYTF.

The chain links TRBV19 to TRBJ1-5; D gene uncertain. CDR1 and CDR2 (germline): LNHDA, SQIVND (reference sequence). V lost 6 bases to trimming and J lost 5 bases, with 17 bases between them. The CDR3 runs to 15 residues. The chain's CDR3 is CASRSRGSIDQPQHF. Here the CDR3 DNA reads TGTGCCAGTAGAAGTCGGGGTTCAATCGATCAGCCCCAGCATTTT.

J is TRBJ1-5 and V is TRBV6-5, with D unresolved. Germline V gives CDR1 MNHEY, CDR2 SVGAGI. The CDR3 consists of 13 residues. Trimming took 0 bases from V and 7 from J, leaving 7 bases between them. The CDR3 loop reads CASSYSGEQPQHF. CDR3 DNA: TGTGCCAGCAGTTACTCGGGAGAGCAGCCCCAGCATTTT.

The V gene is TRBV25-1, the J gene TRBJ1-1, with D perhaps matching TRBD1 (5 bases). Trimming cost V 4 bases and J 3 bases, with 12 bases left between them. The CDR3 runs 14 residues. The germline V gene has CDR1 MGHDK and CDR2 SYGVNS. The CDR3 nucleotides read TGTGCCAGCAGTGTTCCGGGAGGGGACACTGAAGCTTTCTTT. This gives the protein CASSVPGGDTEAFF.

In regard to this clone: The junction shows a germline mismatch at one end, possibly a read error. J is TRBJ1-2 and V is TRBV4-2; perhaps TRBD1 as D (5 bases). Per germline, CDR1 LGHNA and CDR2 YNFKEQ. The CDR3 consists of 18 residues. The CDR3 is CASSQALSGGLANYGYTF. The CDR3 region has the DNA TGTGCCAGCAGTCAAGCCCTCTCCGGGGGATTAGCTAACTATGGCTACACCTTC.

The CDR3 nucleotides are TGTGCCAGCATAGATAATGGCTACACCTTC. This codes for CASIDNGYTF. The chain joins TRBV6-4 to TRBJ1-2; no clear D gene. CDR3 length: 10 amino acids. CDR1 is MRHNA, CDR2 SNTAGT, per germline. Trimming took off 7 bases at V and 6 bases at J, with 6 bases between the two ends.

This clone was counted a few times. The chain recombines TRBV30 with TRBJ1-5; D is unclear. Per the germline V gene, CDR1 is GTSNPN and CDR2 is SVGIG (reference sequence). V was trimmed by 4 bases and J by 2 bases, leaving 15 bases between them. CDR3 length: 15 residues. CDR3 loop: CAWNPGQIGNQPQHF. The CDR3 region has the DNA TGTGCCTGGAACCCTGGGCAGATTGGCAATCAGCCCCAGCATTTT.

This chain uses TRBV27 with TRBJ1-2; a possible D gene is TRBD1 (5 bases). With 2 bases removed from V and 2 bases from J, the gap between germline ends came to 15 bases. Germline V gene sequence: CDR1 MNHEY, CDR2 SMNVEV (reference sequence). The CDR3 spans 16 residues. CDR3 protein: CASSLMASGQNYGYTF. CDR3 sequence (DNA): TGTGCCAGCAGTTTAATGGCCTCAGGGCAGAACTATGGCTACACCTTC.

This clone was observed a few times. This chain links TRBV30 with TRBJ2-1; 12 bases align to TRBD2. CDR3 size: 12 residues. Germline CDR1 is GTSNPN and CDR2 is SVGIG (reference sequence). V gave up 3 bases and J gave up 15 bases; unmatched junction bases: 6. The CDR3 DNA sequence: TGTGCCTGGAGCCCGGGACTAGCGGGTCTGTTCTTC. Protein product: CAWSPGLAGLFF.

The gene calls are TRBV4-2 and TRBJ1-1; possibly TRBD1 for D (5 bases). The CDR3 sequence is 16 residues long. Germline CDR1 is LGHNA and CDR2 is YNFKEQ. Between the trimmed V and J ends, which lost 0 bases and 7 bases, there was a span of 18 bases. The CDR3 DNA sequence: TGTGCCAGCAGCCAAGAGGAGGTGGGGGGTTTTGGTGAAGCTTTCTTT. The encoded protein is CASSQEEVGGFGEAFF.

This clone counts as medium-sized (0.01 to 0.1%). The chain employs TRBV18 and TRBJ1-6; D not resolved. V was pared by 0 bases and J by 4 bases, with 4 bases between. Per the germline V gene, CDR1 is KGHSH and CDR2 is LQKENI. The CDR3 extends over 14 amino acids. The chain's CDR3 is CASSPPRYNSPLHF. Here the CDR3 DNA reads TGTGCCAGCTCACCACCGAGGTATAATTCACCCCTCCACTTT. The full variable domain, its missing parts supplied by reference TRBV18 and TRBJ1-6, is NAGVMQNPRHLVRRRGQEARLRCSPMKGHSHVYWYRQLPEEGLKFMVYLQKENIIDESGMPKERFSAEFPKEGPSILRIQQVVRGDSAAYFCASSPPRYNSPLHFGNGTRLTVT.

This clone was picked up a small number of times. The V call is TRBV10-1, the J call TRBJ1-1, with D possibly TRBD1 on 6 matching bases. V lost 5 bases and J 4 bases, leaving 17 bases between the germline ends. The CDR3 covers 15 residues. Germline values: CDR1 WNHNN, CDR2 SYGVQD (reference sequence). This chain's CDR3 is CASSPPTGPGTEAFF. The CDR3 DNA sequence: TGCGCCAGCAGTCCACCTACAGGGCCAGGCACTGAAGCTTTCTTT.

This chain uses TRBV24-1 with TRBJ1-1; perhaps TRBD1 as D (6 bases). CDR3 size: 16 residues. V was clipped by 3 bases and J by 1 base, with 14 bases between them. Germline V CDR1 and CDR2: KGHDR, SFDVKD. This chain's CDR3 is CATSDARDTKNTEAFF. Written as DNA, the CDR3 is TGTGCCACCAGTGATGCCCGGGACACAAAGAACACTGAAGCTTTCTTT.